This T cell receptor (beta chain) was retrieved from a study of regulatory T cells in long-lasting Graves disease. As for the study in general: Those with persistent Graves' disease had received antithyroid drugs for over 5 years with positive TSH receptor antibodies.

Investigators prepared the TCR beta libraries by applying iRepertoire HTBI primers and Arm-PCR of CDR3 regions. TCRdb fed the multiplex PCR reads into MiXCR, producing one record per CDR3 protein. The sample contains 600,000 to 850,000 distinct CDR3 sequences, around 32% of which appear only once. Time point described: persistent/refractory GD, antithyroid drugs over 5 years with positive TRAb. Researchers made the TCR library from RNA that was extracted from PBMCs. There are many counts of this clonotype. V lost 3 bases and J lost 2; bases outside the gene matches: 4. The CDR3 contains 14 residues. Germline V gene sequence: CDR1 SGHAT, CDR2 FQNNGV.

Sequences were derived from peripheral blood mononuclear cells (PBMCs), sampled when the disease was refractory, from a patient treated with antithyroid drugs. The chain joins TRBV11-2 to TRBJ2-7; 7 bases are a match to TRBD2. The receptor comes from a female donor with Graves disease. This chain's CDR3 is CASSFAGVTYEQYF. The CDR3 DNA sequence: TGTGCCAGCAGCTTCGCGGGAGTTACCTACGAGCAGTACTTC.